This record concerns one T cell receptor beta chain sequence. The data are from a study of blood T cell repertoires in COVID-19. Clones were read by immunoSEQ multiplex PCR, and TCRdb kept only the in-frame ones, dropping some. The table lists more than 85,000 clones, approximately 80% of them singletons. Germline V gene data show CDR1 as MNHEY and CDR2 as SMNVEV (reference sequence). The CDR3 spans 15 residues. V was cut by 1 base and J by 6 bases, with 16 bases left in between. The sequenced material came from peripheral blood. The chain combines TRBV27 with TRBJ2-7; a possible D gene is TRBD1 (5 bases). This receptor was identified in a woman aged 80 or over with active or convalescent COVID-19. In DNA form, the CDR3 reads TGTGCCAGCAGTTTATTGACAGACCGACCATCCGAGCAGTACTTC. This sequence encodes CASSLLTDRPSEQYF.